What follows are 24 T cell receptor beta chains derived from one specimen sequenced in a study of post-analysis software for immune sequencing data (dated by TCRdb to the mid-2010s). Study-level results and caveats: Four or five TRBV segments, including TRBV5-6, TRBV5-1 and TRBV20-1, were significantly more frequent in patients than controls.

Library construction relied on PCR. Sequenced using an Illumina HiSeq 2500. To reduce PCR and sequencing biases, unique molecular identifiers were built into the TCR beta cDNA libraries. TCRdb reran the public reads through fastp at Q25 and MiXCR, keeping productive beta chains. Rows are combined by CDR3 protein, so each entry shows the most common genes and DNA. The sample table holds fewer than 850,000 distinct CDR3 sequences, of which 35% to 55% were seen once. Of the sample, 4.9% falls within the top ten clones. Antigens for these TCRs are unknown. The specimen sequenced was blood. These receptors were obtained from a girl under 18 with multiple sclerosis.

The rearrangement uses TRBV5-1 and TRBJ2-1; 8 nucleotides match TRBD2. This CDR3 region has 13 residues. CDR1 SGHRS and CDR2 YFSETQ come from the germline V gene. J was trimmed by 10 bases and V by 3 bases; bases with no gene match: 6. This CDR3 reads CASSSGGKGEQFF. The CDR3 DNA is TGCGCCAGCAGCTCGGGGGGGAAAGGAGAGCAGTTCTTC.

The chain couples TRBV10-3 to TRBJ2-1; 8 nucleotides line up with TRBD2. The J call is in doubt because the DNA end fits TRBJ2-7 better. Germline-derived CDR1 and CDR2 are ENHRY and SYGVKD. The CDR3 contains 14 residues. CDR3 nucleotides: TGTGCCATCAGTGCCCCGGGACTAGCCTACGAGCAGTACTTC. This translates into CAISAPGLAYEQYF.

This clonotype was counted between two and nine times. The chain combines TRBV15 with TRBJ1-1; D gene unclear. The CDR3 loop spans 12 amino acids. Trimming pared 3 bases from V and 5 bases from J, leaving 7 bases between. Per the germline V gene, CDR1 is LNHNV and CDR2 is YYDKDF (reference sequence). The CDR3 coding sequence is TGTGCCACCAGCAGGACGGCGACTGAAGCTTTCTTT. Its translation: CATSRTATEAFF.

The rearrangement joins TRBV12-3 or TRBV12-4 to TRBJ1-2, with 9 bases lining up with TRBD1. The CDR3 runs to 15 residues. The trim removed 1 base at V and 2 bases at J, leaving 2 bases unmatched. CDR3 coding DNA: TGTGCCAGCAGTTTAGGACAGGGGGACAACTATGGCTACACCTTC. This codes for CASSLGQGDNYGYTF.

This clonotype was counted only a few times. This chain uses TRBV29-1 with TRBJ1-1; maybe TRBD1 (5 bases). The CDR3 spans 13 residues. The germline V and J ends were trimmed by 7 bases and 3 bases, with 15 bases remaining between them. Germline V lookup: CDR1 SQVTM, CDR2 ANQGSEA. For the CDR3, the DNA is TGCAGCGCCTCCCCCAGAGGGGACACTGAAGCTTTCTTT. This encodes CSASPRGDTEAFF.

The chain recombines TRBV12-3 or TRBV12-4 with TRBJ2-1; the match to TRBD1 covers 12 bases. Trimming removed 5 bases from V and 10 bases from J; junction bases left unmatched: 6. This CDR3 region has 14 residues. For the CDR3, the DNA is TGTGCCAGCAGTCCGGGACAGGGGGCATGGGAGCAGTTCTTC. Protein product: CASSPGQGAWEQFF.

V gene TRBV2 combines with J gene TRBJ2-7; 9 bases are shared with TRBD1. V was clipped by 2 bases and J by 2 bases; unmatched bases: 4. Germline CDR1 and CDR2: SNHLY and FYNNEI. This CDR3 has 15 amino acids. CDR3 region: CASSEYWTGAYEQYF. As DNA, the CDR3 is TGTGCCAGCAGTGAATATTGGACAGGGGCCTACGAGCAGTACTTC. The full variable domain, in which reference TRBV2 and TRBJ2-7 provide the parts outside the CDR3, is EPEVTQTPSHQVTQMGQEVILRCVPISNHLYFYWYRQILGQKVEFLVSFYNNEISEKSEIFDDQFSVERPDGSNFTLKIRSTKLEDSAMYFCASSEYWTGAYEQYFGPGTRLTVT.

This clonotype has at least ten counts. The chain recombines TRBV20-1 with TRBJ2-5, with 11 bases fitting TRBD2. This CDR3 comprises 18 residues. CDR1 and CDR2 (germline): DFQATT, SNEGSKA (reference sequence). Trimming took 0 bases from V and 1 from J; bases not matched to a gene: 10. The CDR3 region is CSARDFGGTSGPQETQYF. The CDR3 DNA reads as TGCAGTGCTAGAGATTTTGGGGGGACTAGCGGACCCCAAGAGACCCAGTACTTC.

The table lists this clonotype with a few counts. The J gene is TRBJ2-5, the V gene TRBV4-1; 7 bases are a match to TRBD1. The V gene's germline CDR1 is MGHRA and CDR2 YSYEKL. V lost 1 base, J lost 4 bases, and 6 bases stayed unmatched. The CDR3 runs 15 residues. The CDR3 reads CASSQGDRIRETQYF. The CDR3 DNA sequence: TGCGCCAGCAGCCAAGGGGACAGAATAAGAGAGACCCAGTACTTC.

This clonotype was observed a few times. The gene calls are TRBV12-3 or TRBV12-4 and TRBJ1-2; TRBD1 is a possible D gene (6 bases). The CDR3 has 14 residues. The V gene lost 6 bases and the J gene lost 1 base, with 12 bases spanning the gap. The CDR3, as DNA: TGTGCCAGCAGCATACAGGGATTTAACTATGGCTACACCTTC. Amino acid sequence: CASSIQGFNYGYTF.

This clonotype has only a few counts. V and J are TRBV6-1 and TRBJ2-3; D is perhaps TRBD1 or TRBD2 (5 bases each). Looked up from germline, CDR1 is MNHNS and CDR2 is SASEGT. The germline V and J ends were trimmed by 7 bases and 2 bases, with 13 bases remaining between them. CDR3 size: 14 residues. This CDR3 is CASTSGGPTDTQYF. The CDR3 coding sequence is TGTGCCAGCACCTCTGGGGGACCCACAGATACGCAGTATTTT.

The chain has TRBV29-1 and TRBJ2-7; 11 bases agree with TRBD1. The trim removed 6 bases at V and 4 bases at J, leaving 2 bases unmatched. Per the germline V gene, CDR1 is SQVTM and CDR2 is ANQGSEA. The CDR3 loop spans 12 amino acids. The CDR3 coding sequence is TGCAGCGTACGGGACAGGGGGTACGAGCAGTACTTC. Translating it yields CSVRDRGYEQYF.

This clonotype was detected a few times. Here the CDR3 DNA reads TGTGCCAGCGGGACGTCGGACATTCAGTACTTC. It translates to CASGTSDIQYF. The chain couples TRBV12-3 or TRBV12-4 to TRBJ2-5; D could derive from TRBD1 or TRBD2 (5 bases each). TRBJ2-4 explains the end of the DNA better; the J call may be wrong. CDR3 length: 11 amino acids.

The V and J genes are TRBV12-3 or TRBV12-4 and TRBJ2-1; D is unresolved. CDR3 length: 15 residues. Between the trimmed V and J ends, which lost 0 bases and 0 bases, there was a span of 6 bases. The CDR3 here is CASSLASLSYNEQFF. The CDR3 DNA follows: TGTGCCAGCAGTTTAGCCTCCCTCTCCTACAATGAGCAGTTCTTC.

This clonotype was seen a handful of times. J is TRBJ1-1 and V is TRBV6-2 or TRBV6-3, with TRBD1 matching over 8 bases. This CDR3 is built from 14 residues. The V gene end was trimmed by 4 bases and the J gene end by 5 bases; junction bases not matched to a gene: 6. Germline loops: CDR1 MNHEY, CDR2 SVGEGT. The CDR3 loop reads CASSLDRARTEAFF. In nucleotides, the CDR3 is TGTGCCAGCAGTTTGGACAGGGCACGTACTGAAGCTTTCTTT.

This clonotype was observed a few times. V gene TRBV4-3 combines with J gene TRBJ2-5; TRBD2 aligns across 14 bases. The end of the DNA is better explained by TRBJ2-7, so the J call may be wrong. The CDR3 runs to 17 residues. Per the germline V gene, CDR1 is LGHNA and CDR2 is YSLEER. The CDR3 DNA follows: TGCGCCAGCAGCCAAGATGTGGGACTAGCGGGAGTCAACGAGCAGTACTTC. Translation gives CASSQDVGLAGVNEQYF.

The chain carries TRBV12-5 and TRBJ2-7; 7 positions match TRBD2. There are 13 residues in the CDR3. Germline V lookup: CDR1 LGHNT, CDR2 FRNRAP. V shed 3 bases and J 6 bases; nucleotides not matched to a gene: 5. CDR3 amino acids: CASGLGSGFEQYF. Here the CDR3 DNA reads TGTGCTAGTGGTTTAGGTAGCGGGTTCGAGCAGTACTTC.

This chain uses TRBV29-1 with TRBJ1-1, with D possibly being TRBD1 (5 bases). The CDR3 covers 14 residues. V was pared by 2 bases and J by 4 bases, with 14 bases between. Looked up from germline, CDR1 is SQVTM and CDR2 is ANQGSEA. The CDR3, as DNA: TGCAGCGTTGAACCGACTCGGGGGGGCACTGAAGCTTTCTTT. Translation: CSVEPTRGGTEAFF. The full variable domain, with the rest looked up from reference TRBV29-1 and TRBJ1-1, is SAVISQKPSRDICQRGTSLTIQCQVDSQVTMMFWYRQQPGQSLTLIATANQGSEATYESGFVIDKFPISRPNLTFSTLTVSNMSPEDSSIYLCSVEPTRGGTEAFFGQGTRLTVV.

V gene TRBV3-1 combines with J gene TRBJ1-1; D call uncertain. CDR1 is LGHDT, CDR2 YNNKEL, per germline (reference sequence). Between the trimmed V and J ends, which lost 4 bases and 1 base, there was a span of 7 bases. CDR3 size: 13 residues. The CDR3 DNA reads TGTGCCAGCAGCCCCTCGGAGAACACTGAAGCTTTCTTT. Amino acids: CASSPSENTEAFF.

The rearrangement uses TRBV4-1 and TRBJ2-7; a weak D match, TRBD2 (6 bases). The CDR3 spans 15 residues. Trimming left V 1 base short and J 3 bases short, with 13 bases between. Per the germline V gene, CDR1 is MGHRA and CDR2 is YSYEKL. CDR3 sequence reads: CASSQGFGSVYEQYF. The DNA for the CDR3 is TGCGCCAGCAGCCAAGGATTCGGGAGTGTCTACGAGCAGTACTTC.

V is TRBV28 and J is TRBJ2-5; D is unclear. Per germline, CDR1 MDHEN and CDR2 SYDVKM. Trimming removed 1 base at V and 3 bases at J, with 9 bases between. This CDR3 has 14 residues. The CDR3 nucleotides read TGTGCCAGCAGTTTATCCCTGCCGGAAGAGACCCAGTACTTC. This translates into CASSLSLPEETQYF.

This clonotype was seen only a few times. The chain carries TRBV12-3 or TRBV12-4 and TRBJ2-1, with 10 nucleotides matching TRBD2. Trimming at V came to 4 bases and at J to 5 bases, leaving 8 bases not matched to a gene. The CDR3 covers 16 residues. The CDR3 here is CASSSELAGTDNEQFF. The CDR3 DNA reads TGTGCCAGCAGTTCGGAACTAGCGGGAACAGACAATGAGCAGTTCTTC.

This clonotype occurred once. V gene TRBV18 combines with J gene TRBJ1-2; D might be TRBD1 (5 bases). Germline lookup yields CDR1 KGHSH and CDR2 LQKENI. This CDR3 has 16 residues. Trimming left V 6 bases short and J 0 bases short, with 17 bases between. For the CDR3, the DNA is TGTGCCAGCTCCCGGGACCTCAACGGGGCTAACTATGGCTACACCTTC. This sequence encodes CASSRDLNGANYGYTF.

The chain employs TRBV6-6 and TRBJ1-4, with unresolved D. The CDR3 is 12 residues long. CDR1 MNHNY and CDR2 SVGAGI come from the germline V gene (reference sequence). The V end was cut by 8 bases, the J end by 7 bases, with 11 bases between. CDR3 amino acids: CASSRVAEKLFF. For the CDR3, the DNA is TGTGCCAGCTCGAGGGTGGCTGAAAAACTGTTTTTT.